A single sample is the source of the 6 T cell receptor beta chains below, sequenced in a study of CD8+ T cells in alopecia areata. Following extraction, RNA underwent reverse transcription to cDNA, which served as the sequencing template. The protocol was immunoSEQ multiplex PCR, while the TCRdb copy is restricted to in-frame clones and leaves out a portion. Found here are 200,000 to 250,000 clones, approximately 40% of them singletons; the top ten hold over 2%. Stated treatment: oral pan-JAK inhibitor, 5-10 mg twice daily. This specimen consisted of CD4+ T cells sorted from blood, obtained at roughly week 38, from a patient treated with tofacitinib. Source of these receptors: a human donor with alopecia areata.

The rearrangement links TRBV6-5 to TRBJ2-5, with D possibly TRBD2 on 6 matching bases. V lost 2 bases and J lost 5, with 12 bases in between. Germline CDR1 MNHEY, CDR2 SVGAGI. This CDR3 has 14 amino acids. The CDR3 bases are TGTGCCAGCAGTTACCGCCTTGGGAGGGAGACCCAGTACTTC. Translation gives CASSYRLGRETQYF.

This chain links TRBV2 with TRBJ2-3, with D possibly being TRBD2 (6 bases). Germline V CDR1 and CDR2: SNHLY, FYNNEI. The CDR3 covers 13 residues. The V end lost 9 bases, the J end lost 5 bases, and 15 bases lay between the germline ends. CDR3 DNA: TGTGCCAGTCCGGGACCGGAGGGAGATACGCAGTATTTT. As protein: CASPGPEGDTQYF.

This chain links TRBV29-1 with TRBJ2-3; no firm D call. Trimming pared 4 bases from V and 2 bases from J, leaving 7 bases between. CDR1 is SQVTM, CDR2 ANQGSEA, per germline. This CDR3 region has 12 residues. CDR3 DNA sequence: TGCAGCGTTGGCGTTTCCACAGATACGCAGTATTTT. It yields the protein CSVGVSTDTQYF.

The table lists this clone with a few counts. This chain links TRBV19 with TRBJ2-1; 8 bases fit TRBD2. Per the germline V gene, CDR1 is LNHDA and CDR2 is SQIVND (reference sequence). J lost 3 bases, V lost 5 bases, and 3 bases had no gene match. The CDR3 extends over 14 amino acids. The CDR3 sequence: CASSRGGNYNEQFF. The CDR3 region has the DNA TGTGCCAGTAGTCGGGGGGGCAACTACAATGAGCAGTTCTTC. The full variable domain, its missing parts supplied by reference TRBV19 and TRBJ2-1, is DGGITQSPKYLFRKEGQNVTLSCEQNLNHDAMYWYRQDPGQGLRLIYYSQIVNDFQKGDIAEGYSVSREKKESFPLTVTSAQKNPTAFYLCASSRGGNYNEQFFGPGTRLTVL.

The chain recombines TRBV7-2 with TRBJ2-5; D unclear. In germline, CDR1 is SGHTA, CDR2 FQGNSA. The CDR3 totals 14 residues. Trimming took 1 base from V and 5 from J, leaving 11 bases between them. The CDR3 spells CASSLGVAGETQYF. The CDR3 DNA follows: TGTGCCAGCAGCTTAGGTGTAGCCGGGGAGACCCAGTACTTC.

The CDR3 DNA is TGTGCCAGCACCGGGACAGGGCGGGAAAAACTGTTTTTT. Protein sequence: CASTGTGREKLFF. The rearrangement uses TRBV19 and TRBJ1-4; 9 nucleotides line up with TRBD1. The CDR3 spans 13 residues. After removal of 9 bases from V and 8 bases from J, the junction contained 7 bases not matched to a gene. Germline CDR1 reads LNHDA; CDR2 reads SQIVND (reference sequence).